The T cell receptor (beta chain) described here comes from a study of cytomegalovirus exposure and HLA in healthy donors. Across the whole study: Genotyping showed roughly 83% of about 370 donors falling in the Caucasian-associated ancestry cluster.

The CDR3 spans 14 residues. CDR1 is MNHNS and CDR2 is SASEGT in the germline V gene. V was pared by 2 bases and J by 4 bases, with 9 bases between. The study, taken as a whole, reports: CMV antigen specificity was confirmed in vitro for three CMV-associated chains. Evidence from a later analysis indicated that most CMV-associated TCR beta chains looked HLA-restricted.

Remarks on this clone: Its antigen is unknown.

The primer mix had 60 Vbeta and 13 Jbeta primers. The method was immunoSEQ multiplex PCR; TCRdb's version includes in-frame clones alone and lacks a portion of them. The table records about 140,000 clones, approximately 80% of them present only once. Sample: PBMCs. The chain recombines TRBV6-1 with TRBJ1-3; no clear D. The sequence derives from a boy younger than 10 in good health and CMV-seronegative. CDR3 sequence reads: CASSESVVGNTIYF. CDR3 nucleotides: TGTGCCAGCAGTGAATCGGTGGTGGGAAACACCATATATTTT.